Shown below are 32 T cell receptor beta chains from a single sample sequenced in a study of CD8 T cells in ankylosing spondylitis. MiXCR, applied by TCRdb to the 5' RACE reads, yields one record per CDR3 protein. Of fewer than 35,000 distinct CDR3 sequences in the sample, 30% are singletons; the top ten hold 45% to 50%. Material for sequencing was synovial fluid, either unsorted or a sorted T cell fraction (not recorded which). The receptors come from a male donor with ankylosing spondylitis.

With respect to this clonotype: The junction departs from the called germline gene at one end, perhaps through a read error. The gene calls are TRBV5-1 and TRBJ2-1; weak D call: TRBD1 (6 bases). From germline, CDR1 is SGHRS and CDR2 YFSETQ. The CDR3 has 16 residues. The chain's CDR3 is CASSFPDRKAYKEQFF. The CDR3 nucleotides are TGCGCCAGCAGCTTTCCTGACAGGAAGGCCTACAAAGAGCAGTTCTTC.

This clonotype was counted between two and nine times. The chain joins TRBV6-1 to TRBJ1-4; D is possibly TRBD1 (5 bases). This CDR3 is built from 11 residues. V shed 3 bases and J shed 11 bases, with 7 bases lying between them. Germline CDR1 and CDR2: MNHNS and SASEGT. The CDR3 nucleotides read TGTGCCAGCAGTGAGGGGGAGAAACTGTTTTTT. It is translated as CASSEGEKLFF.

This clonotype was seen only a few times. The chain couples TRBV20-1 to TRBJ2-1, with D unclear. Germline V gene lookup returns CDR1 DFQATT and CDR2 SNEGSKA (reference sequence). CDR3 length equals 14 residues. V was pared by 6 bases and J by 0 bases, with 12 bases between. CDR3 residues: CSAPGESSYNEQFF. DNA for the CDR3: TGCAGTGCCCCTGGGGAAAGCTCCTACAATGAGCAGTTCTTC.

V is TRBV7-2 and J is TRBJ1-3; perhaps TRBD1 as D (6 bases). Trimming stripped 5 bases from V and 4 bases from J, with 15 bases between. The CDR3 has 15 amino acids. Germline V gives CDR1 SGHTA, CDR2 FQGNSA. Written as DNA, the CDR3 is TGTGCCAGCAGCCAAACAGGGCCTCGGGGAAACACCATATATTTT. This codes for CASSQTGPRGNTIYF.

The CDR3 here is CASSLGEANTGELFF. DNA for the CDR3: TGCGCCAGCAGCTTGGGGGAGGCGAACACCGGGGAGCTGTTTTTT. The gene calls are TRBV5-1 and TRBJ2-2, with D tentatively TRBD2 (6 bases). Germline V gene data show CDR1 as SGHRS and CDR2 as YFSETQ. This CDR3 region has 15 residues. V dropped 0 bases and J dropped 0 bases, with 6 bases sitting between them.

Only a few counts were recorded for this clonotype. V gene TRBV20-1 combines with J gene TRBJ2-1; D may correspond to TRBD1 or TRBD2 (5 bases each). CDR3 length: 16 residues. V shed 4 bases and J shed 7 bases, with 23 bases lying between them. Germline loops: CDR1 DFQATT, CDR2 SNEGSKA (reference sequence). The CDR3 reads CSATGTRDLTWNEQFF. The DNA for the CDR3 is TGCAGTGCTACGGGTACCCGGGACCTGACGTGGAATGAGCAGTTCTTC.

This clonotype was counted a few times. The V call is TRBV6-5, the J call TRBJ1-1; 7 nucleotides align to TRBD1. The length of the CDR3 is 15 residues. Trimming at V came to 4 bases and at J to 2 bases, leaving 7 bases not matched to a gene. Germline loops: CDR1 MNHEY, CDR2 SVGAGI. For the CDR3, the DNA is TGTGCCAGCAGTTGGCCGGGACAGATAAACACTGAAGCTTTCTTT. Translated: CASSWPGQINTEAFF.

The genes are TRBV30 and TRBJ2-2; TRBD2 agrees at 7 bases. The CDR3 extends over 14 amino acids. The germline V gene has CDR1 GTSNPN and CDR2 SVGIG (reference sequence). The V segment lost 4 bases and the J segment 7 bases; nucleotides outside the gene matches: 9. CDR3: CAWNPRESFGELFF. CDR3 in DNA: TGTGCCTGGAACCCGCGGGAGAGTTTCGGGGAGCTGTTTTTT.

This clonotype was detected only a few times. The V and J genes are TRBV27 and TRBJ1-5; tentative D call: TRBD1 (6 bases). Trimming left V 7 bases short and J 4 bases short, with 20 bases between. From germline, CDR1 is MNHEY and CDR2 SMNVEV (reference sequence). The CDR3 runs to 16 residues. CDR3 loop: CASTPMGRGHNQPQHF. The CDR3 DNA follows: TGTGCCAGCACCCCAATGGGCAGGGGTCATAATCAGCCCCAGCATTTT.

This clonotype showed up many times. DNA of the CDR3: TGCGCCAGCAGCCAGCTGGGACTAGCGGGAGGGAATGAGCAGTTCTTC. Its translation: CASSQLGLAGGNEQFF. V usage is TRBV4-1 and J usage is TRBJ2-1; 16 nucleotides match TRBD2. The germline V gene has CDR1 MGHRA and CDR2 YSYEKL. The CDR3 has 16 residues. V trimming: 3 bases; J trimming: 7 bases; junction bases outside the gene matches: 3.

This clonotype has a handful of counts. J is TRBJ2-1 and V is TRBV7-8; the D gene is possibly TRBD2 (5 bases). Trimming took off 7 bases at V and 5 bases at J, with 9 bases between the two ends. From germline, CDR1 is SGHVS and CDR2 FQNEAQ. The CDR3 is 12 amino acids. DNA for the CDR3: TGTGCCAGCACCCTAGCCAACAATGAGCAGTTCTTC. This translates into CASTLANNEQFF.

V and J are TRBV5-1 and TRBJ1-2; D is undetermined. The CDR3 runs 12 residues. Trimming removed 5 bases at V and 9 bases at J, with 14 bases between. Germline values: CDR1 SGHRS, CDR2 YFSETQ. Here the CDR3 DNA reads TGCGCCAGCAGAGGCGGGGAGGCGAGCTACACCTTC. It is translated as CASRGGEASYTF.

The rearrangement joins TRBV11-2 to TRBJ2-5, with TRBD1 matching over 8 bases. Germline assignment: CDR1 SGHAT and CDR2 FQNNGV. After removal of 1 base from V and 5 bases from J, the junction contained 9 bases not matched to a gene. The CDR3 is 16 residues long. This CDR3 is CASSLGDDRGYETQYF. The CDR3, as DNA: TGTGCCAGCAGCTTAGGAGATGACAGGGGTTACGAGACCCAGTACTTC.

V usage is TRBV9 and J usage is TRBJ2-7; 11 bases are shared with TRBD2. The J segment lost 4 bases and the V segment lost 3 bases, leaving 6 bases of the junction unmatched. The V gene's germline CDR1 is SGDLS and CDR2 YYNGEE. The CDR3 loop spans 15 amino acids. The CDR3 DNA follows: TGTGCCAGCAGCGCCGGGACTAGCGGACAATACGAGCAGTACTTC. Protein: CASSAGTSGQYEQYF. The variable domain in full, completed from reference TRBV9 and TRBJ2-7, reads DSGVTQTPKHLITATGQRVTLRCSPRSGDLSVYWYQQSLDQGLQFLIQYYNGEERAKGNILERFSAQQFPDLHSELNLSSLELGDSALYFCASSAGTSGQYEQYFGPGTRLTVT.

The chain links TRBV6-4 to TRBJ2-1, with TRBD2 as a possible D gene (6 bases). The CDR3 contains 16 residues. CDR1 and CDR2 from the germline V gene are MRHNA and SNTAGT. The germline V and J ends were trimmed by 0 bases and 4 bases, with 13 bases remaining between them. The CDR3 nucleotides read TGTGCCAGCAGTGACTCGGTAACTAGCAGTTACAATGAGCAGTTCTTC. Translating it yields CASSDSVTSSYNEQFF.

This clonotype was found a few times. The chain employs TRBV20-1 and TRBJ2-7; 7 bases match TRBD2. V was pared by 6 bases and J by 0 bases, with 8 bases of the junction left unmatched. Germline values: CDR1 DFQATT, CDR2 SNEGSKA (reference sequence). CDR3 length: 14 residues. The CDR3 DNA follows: TGCAGTGCCCCCACCGGCGGGAGCTCCTACGAGCAGTACTTC. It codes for CSAPTGGSSYEQYF.

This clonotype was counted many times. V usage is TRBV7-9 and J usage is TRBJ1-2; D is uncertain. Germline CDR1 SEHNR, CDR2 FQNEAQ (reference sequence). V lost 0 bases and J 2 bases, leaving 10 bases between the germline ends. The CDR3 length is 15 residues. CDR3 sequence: CASSLALGLNYGYTF. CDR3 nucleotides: TGTGCCAGCAGCTTAGCGCTAGGGTTAAACTATGGCTACACCTTC.

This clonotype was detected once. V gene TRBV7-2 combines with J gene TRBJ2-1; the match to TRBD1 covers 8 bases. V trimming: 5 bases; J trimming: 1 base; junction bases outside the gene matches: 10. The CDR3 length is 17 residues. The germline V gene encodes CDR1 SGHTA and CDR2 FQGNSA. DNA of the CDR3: TGTGCCAGCAGCGCAGACAGGGGTCCAGTATCCTACAATGAGCAGTTCTTC. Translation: CASSADRGPVSYNEQFF.

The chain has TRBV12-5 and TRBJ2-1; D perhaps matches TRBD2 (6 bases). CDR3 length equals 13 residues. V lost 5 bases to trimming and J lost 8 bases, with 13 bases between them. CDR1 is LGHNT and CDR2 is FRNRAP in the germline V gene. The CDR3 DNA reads TGTGCTAGTGGTCTGGACGGGACTCATGAGCAGTTCTTC. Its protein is CASGLDGTHEQFF.

The CDR3 here is CASSLSWTREETQYF. Written as DNA, the CDR3 is TGTGCCAGCAGCTTAAGTTGGACTAGAGAGGAGACCCAGTACTTC. The J gene is TRBJ2-5, the V gene TRBV7-9; TRBD2 agrees at 7 bases. CDR3 length equals 15 residues. Germline trimming cut 2 bases from V and 5 bases from J; bases unmatched to any gene: 8. Looked up from germline, CDR1 is SEHNR and CDR2 is FQNEAQ (reference sequence).

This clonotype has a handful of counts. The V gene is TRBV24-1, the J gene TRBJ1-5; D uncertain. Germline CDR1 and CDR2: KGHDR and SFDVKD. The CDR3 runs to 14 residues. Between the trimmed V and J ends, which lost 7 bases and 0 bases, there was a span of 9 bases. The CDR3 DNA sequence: TGTGCCACCAGCCTTAGTGATAGCAATCAGCCCCAGCATTTT. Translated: CATSLSDSNQPQHF.

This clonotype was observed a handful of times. The CDR3 sequence is CASSPDRMNTEAFF. For the CDR3, the DNA is TGTGCCAGCAGCCCCGACAGAATGAACACTGAAGCTTTCTTT. The chain joins TRBV14 to TRBJ1-1; a weak D match, TRBD1 (5 bases). V lost 4 bases, J lost 0 bases, and 9 bases lay in between. CDR3 size: 14 residues. Germline V gene lookup returns CDR1 SGHDN and CDR2 FVKESK.

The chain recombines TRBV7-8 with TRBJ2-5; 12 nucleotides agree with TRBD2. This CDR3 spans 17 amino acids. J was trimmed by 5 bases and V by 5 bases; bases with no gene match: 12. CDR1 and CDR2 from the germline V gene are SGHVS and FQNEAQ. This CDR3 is CASSTALAGGPVETQYF. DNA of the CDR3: TGTGCCAGCAGCACCGCTCTAGCGGGAGGGCCGGTGGAGACCCAGTACTTC.

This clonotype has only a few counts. This CDR3 reads CSVRDAAYEQYF. CDR3 nucleotides: TGCAGCGTCCGGGATGCCGCCTACGAGCAGTACTTC. The chain is built from TRBV29-1 and TRBJ2-7; possibly TRBD2 for D (5 bases). V gave up 6 bases and J gave up 2 bases, with 11 bases separating them. The CDR3 consists of 12 residues. CDR1 is SQVTM and CDR2 is ANQGSEA in the germline V gene.

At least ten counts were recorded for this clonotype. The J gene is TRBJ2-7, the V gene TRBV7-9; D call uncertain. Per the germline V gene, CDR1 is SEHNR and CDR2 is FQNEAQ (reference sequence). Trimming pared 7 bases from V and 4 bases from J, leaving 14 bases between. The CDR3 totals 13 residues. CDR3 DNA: TGTGCCAGCATTCAAACAAATACGTACGAGCAGTACTTC. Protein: CASIQTNTYEQYF.

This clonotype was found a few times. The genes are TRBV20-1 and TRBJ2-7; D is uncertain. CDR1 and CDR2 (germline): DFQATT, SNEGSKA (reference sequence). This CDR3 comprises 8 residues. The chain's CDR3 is CSPNEQYF. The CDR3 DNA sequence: TGCAGCCCTAACGAGCAGTACTTC.

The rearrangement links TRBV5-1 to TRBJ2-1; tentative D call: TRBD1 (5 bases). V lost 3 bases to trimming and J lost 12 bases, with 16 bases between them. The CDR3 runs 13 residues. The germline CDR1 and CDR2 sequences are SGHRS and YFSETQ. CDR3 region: CASSSRPGSGQFF. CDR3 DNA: TGCGCCAGCAGCTCCCGCCCAGGGTCGGGGCAGTTCTTC.

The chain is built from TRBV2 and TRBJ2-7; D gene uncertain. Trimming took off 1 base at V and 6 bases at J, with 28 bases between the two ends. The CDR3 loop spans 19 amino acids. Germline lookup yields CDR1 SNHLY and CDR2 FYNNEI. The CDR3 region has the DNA TGTGCCAGCAGTGAAGGCCGATTAACTATGGCTAGTTCGCGTCCCGAGCAGTACTTC. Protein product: CASSEGRLTMASSRPEQYF.

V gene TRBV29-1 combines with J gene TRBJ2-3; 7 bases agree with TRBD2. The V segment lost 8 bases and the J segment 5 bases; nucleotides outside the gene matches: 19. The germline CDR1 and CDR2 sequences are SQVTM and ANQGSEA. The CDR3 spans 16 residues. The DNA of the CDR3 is TGCAGCTTGAGAGGTTCATCGGCGGGAGAAGGAGATACGCAGTATTTT. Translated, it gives CSLRGSSAGEGDTQYF.

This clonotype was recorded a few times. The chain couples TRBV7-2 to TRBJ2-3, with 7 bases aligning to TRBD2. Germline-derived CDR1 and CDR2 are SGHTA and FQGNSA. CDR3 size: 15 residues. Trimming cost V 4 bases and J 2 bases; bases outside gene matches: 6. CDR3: CASSSGTTPTDTQYF. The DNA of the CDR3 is TGTGCCAGCAGCTCCGGGACTACTCCCACAGATACGCAGTATTTT.

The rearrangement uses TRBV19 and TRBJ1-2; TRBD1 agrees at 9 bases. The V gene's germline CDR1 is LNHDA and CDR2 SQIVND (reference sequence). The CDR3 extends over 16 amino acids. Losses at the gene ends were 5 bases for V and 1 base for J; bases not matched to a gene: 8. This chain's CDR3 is CASSEHPGQGNYGYTF. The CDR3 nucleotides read TGTGCCAGTAGTGAGCACCCGGGACAGGGTAACTATGGCTACACCTTC. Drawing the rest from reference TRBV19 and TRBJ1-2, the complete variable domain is DGGITQSPKYLFRKEGQNVTLSCEQNLNHDAMYWYRQDPGQGLRLIYYSQIVNDFQKGDIAEGYSVSREKKESFPLTVTSAQKNPTAFYLCASSEHPGQGNYGYTFGSGTRLTVV.

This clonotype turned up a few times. The CDR3 DNA reads as TGCGCCAGCAGTGAGCGGATCTCGGGGGTTTCACCCCTCCACTTT. Translating it yields CASSERISGVSPLHF. The chain links TRBV10-2 to TRBJ1-6; D possibly corresponds to TRBD1 (5 bases). The V and J ends lost 2 bases and 9 bases respectively, with 14 bases between them. The CDR3 covers 15 residues. Per germline, CDR1 WSHSY and CDR2 SAAADI.